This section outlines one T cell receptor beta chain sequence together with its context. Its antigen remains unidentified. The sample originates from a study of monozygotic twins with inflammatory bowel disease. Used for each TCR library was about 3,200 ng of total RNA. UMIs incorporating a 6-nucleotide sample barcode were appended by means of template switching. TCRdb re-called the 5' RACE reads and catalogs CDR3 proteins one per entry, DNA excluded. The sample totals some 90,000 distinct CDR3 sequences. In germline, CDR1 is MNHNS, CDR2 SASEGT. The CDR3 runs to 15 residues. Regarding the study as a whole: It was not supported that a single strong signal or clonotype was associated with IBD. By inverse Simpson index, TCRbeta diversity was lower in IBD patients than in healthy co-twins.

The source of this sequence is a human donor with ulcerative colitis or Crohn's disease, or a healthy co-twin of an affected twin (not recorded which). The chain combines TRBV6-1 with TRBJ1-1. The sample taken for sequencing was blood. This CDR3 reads CASTEAPVMNTEAFF.